The clone carrying this TCR beta chain was recorded many times. This CDR3 is built from 14 residues. The ends lost 9 bases at V and 3 bases at J; junction bases unmatched: 10. Germline V lookup: CDR1 KGHDR, CDR2 SFDVKD. MiXCR, run by TCRdb on the 5' RACE reads, gives a single entry per CDR3 protein. The sample records 55,000 to 75,000 distinct CDR3 sequences, 2% to 3% being singletons. The data derive from a study of neurological immune-mediated disorders. The study built unsorted libraries from 2 million PBMCs kept at -80 C. The sequencing sample was made of PBMCs. The sequence came from a man aged 50 to 60 with multiple sclerosis. The gene calls are TRBV24-1 and TRBJ2-7; 7 nucleotides align to TRBD1. CDR3 sequence: CATLKPGQSYEQYF. CDR3 in DNA: TGTGCCACCTTGAAACCGGGACAGAGCTACGAGCAGTACTTC.